This TCR beta chain appears in the sequencing data of a study of Ad26.COV2.S vaccination and SARS-CoV-2 variants. Study results and limitations: Greater spike-specific TCR breadth was seen in vaccine recipients than in placebo recipients. In vaccinated individuals, spike-specific CD8+ and CD4+ T cell responses reportedly displayed substantial breadth. Possibly, TCR breadth and depth analyses underestimated total T cell responses. The study found similar non-spike TCR breadth in vaccine and placebo recipients.

Assay used: immunoSEQ multiplex PCR; TCRdb lists only in-frame clones, some missing. The top ten hold 4.3% of the sample, which has about 440,000 clones, 90% seen once. The treatment was: some 20 received Ad26.COV2.S at low or high dose, single or two shots; roughly five received placebo; per-sample allocation not given. The investigators took samples on day 63 after the first vaccine or placebo injection. As regards this clone: What it binds is not known.

V dropped 8 bases and J dropped 4; count of bases not matched to a gene: 11. The CDR3 is 15 amino acids. Germline assignment: CDR1 SGHTA and CDR2 FQGNSA. The source of this sequence is a person aged 18-60 years who received the Ad26.COV2.S COVID-19 vaccine or a placebo. The sequenced sample was peripheral blood, obtained in a trial of Ad26.COV2.S vaccine versus placebo. The V call is TRBV7-2, the J call TRBJ2-3; 8 bases align to TRBD2. CDR3 DNA sequence: TGTGCCAGCCTTAGGGGGAGCGGGAGATCAGATACGCAGTATTTT. This sequence encodes CASLRGSGRSDTQYF.